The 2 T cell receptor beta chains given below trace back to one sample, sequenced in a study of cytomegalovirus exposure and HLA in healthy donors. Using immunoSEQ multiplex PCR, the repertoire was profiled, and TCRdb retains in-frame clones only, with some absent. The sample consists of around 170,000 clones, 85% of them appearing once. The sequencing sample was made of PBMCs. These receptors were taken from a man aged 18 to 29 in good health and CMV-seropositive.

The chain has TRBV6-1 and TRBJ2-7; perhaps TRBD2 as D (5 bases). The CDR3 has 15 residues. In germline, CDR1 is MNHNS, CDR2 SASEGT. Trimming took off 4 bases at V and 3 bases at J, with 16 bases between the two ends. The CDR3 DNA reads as TGTGCCAGCAGTGGAGCGGAGGCCCTACACTACGAGCAGTACTTC. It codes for CASSGAEALHYEQYF.

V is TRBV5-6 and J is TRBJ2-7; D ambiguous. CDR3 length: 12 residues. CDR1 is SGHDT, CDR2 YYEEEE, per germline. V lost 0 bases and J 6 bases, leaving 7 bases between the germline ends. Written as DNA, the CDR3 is TGTGCCAGCAGCTTGGTTGGCTCCGAGCAGTACTTC. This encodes CASSLVGSEQYF.